This entry concerns a single T cell receptor (beta chain). This record comes from a study of T cell repertoires in cytomegalovirus infection. TCRdb reprocessed the reads via MiXCR and lists one record per CDR3 protein. This sample has roughly 280,000 distinct CDR3 sequences, with approximately 14% found just once. Deletions cut 5 bases from V and 9 bases from J, with 23 bases between. The CDR3 covers 16 residues. Germline loops: CDR1 MRHNA, CDR2 SNTAGT. J is TRBJ2-1 and V is TRBV6-4; possible D gene TRBD2, 9 bases. The source of this sequence is a human donor in good health (CMV status not recorded). Some clones in this sample may be carry-over from other donors' samples. Sequencing was carried out using PBMCs. This chain's CDR3 is CASSQGASGTLGEQFF. The CDR3 DNA reads as TGTGCCAGCAGTCAGGGGGCTAGCGGGACCCTGGGTGAGCAGTTCTTC.